This is a list of T cell receptor beta chains from one sample in a study of response to subunit inactivated influenza vaccine. TCRdb re-analysed the RT-PCR reads in MiXCR, keeping a single row per CDR3 protein. The repertoire consists of roughly 700,000 distinct CDR3 sequences, with 15% to 19% occurring once and the leading ten covering 11%. The starting material was PBMCs from blood, obtained about 13 days after vaccination. These receptors all stem from a man aged 50-59 years who received an inactivated influenza vaccine. Each CDR3 is given with its conserved first and last residue. Fields, in order: J gene, V gene, clone size, D gene, CDR3 DNA, CDR3 protein. D genes are given only for firm matches. Expanded clones get a size class; other rows say once, few or many, or leave the size out.

>TRBJ2-7|TRBV7-2|few|TRBD2
TGTGCCAGCAGCTTAGAGGCGGGAGGACGTCTGGAGCAGTACTTC
CASSLEAGGRLEQYF
>TRBJ2-1|TRBV5-1|few|TRBD2
TGCGCCAGCAAGGCTAGCGGGGACAATGAGCAGTTCTTC
CASKASGDNEQFF
>TRBJ2-1|TRBV20-1|few|TRBD2
TGCAGTGCTCACGCCCAGGCGGGGGTATACAATGAGCAGTTCTTC
CSAHAQAGVYNEQFF
>TRBJ2-5|TRBV6-6|NA|NA
TGTGCCAGCAGTTACTCGGACGGGACCCAGTACTTC
CASSYSDGTQYF
>TRBJ2-1|TRBV12-3/TRBV12-4|NA|TRBD1
TGTGCCAGCATCCATCCGGGACAGGGGGCGGTTGAGCAGTTCTTC
CASIHPGQGAVEQFF
>TRBJ1-1|TRBV9|many|NA
TGTGCCAGCAGCGAGACCGTGAACACTGAAGCTTTCTTT
CASSETVNTEAFF
>TRBJ2-3|TRBV10-3|NA|NA
TGTGCCATCAGAAAGGGACAAGGGAGCACAGATACGCAGTATTTT
CAIRKGQGSTDTQYF
>TRBJ2-1|TRBV20-1|NA|TRBD2
TGCAGTGCTAGAGAAAGCCGGACTAGCGGGGTTTTAGATAATGAGCAGTTCTTC
CSARESRTSGVLDNEQFF
>TRBJ2-5|TRBV7-2|many|TRBD2
TGTGCCAGCAGCTCGACCCGACTAGCGGGGATAGAGACCCAGTACTTC
CASSSTRLAGIETQYF
>TRBJ2-2|TRBV7-6|few|NA
TGTGCCAGCAGCTTAGGTGGGGCTGGCGGGGAGCTGTTTTTT
CASSLGGAGGELFF
>TRBJ1-6|TRBV12-3/TRBV12-4|few|NA
TGTGCCAGCAGGAGGGGGGAAGAATCACCCCTCCACTTT
CASRRGEESPLHF
>TRBJ2-1|TRBV11-2|few|NA
TGTGCCAGCAGGGTTACCCGAGGGACTTCCCAGATTGCGTTCTTC
CASRVTRGTSQIAFF
>TRBJ1-2|TRBV10-3|NA|NA
TGTGCCATCAGTGAGTCAACGCCAGTTGGAACGGGGGGCTACACCTTC
CAISESTPVGTGGYTF
>TRBJ1-2|TRBV7-2|many|NA
TGTGCCAGCAGCGTCGATACAGACTATGGCTACACCTTC
CASSVDTDYGYTF
>TRBJ2-7|TRBV28|NA|NA
TGTGCCAGCAGTGAGAGACCTTACGAGCAGTACTTC
CASSERPYEQYF
>TRBJ2-7|TRBV29-1|few|TRBD1
TGCAGCGGACAGGGGCTCGACGAGCAGTACTTC
CSGQGLDEQYF
>TRBJ1-2|TRBV7-2|NA|NA
TGTGCCAGCAGCTTAGAGGTTTCCTATGGCTACACCTTC
CASSLEVSYGYTF